This record concerns one T cell receptor (beta chain) sequence. The entry originates in a study of blood T cell repertoires in COVID-19. Whole-study context: PBMCs, B-cell-depleted T cells, or T cells were the source of the cDNA or gDNA that made up the material.

Some clones are missing from TCRdb's copy, which holds only in-frame ones; the method was immunoSEQ multiplex PCR. The sample has more than 300,000 clones, 87% seen once. Germline values: CDR1 MNHNY, CDR2 SVGAGI (reference sequence). With V trimmed by 1 base and J by 2 bases, 1 base remained unmatched. The length of the CDR3 is 15 residues. The sequencing input was PBMCs or T cells enriched from blood (not recorded which). The origin of this receptor is a woman between 25 and 40 years old who had recovered from COVID-19. The chain carries TRBV6-6 and TRBJ2-3; TRBD1 matches at 9 bases. CDR3 in DNA: TGTGCCAGCAGTTACTGGGACAGGGACACAGATACGCAGTATTTT. Protein: CASSYWDRDTDTQYF.